A single T cell receptor beta chain is shown here with its context. Antigen: not known. Use of 60 Vbeta and 13 Jbeta primers characterized the PCR. The protocol was immunoSEQ multiplex PCR, while the TCRdb copy is restricted to in-frame clones and leaves out a portion. The table lists over 150,000 clones, 65% to 85% of them singletons. The data derive from a study of cytomegalovirus exposure and HLA in healthy donors. General observations from the study: Confirmation in vitro established that a few CMV-associated chains were specific for CMV antigens. Researchers reported from a later analysis that most CMV-associated TCR beta chains appeared HLA-restricted.

The sequenced material came from PBMCs. This receptor was identified in a male donor in good health and CMV-seronegative.

CDR3 protein: CASSQTRQGANYGYTF. CDR3 bases: TGTGCCAGCAGCCAAACCCGACAGGGGGCTAACTATGGCTACACCTTC. The genes are TRBV4-2 and TRBJ1-2; 9 nucleotides agree with TRBD1. The CDR3 totals 16 residues. V trimming: 2 bases; J trimming: 0 bases; junction bases outside the gene matches: 4. Looked up from germline, CDR1 is LGHNA and CDR2 is YNFKEQ.